This passage covers 23 T cell receptor beta chains from one sample sequenced in a study of blood T cell repertoires in COVID-19. Measured with immunoSEQ multiplex PCR; TCRdb has only the in-frame clones, and not every one. In the table there are 180,000 or so clones, approximately 80% of which are singletons. Sample: peripheral blood. The source of these receptors is a woman aged 45-59 years with active or convalescent COVID-19.

The genes are TRBV5-5 and TRBJ2-5, with TRBD1 matching over 7 bases. The CDR3 sequence is 15 residues long. In germline, CDR1 is SGHKS, CDR2 YYEKEE (reference sequence). Trimming at V came to 4 bases and at J to 3 bases, leaving 9 bases not matched to a gene. Here the CDR3 DNA reads TGTGCCAGCAGCGAGGGGACAGCTTTTGAAGAGACCCAGTACTTC. This gives the protein CASSEGTAFEETQYF.

This chain links TRBV6-5 with TRBJ1-2; D uncertain. This CDR3 comprises 13 residues. Trimming removed 5 bases at V and 0 bases at J, with 7 bases between. CDR1 and CDR2 from the germline V gene are MNHEY and SVGAGI. The CDR3 DNA is TGTGCCAGCAGTCCCGGGACTAACTATGGCTACACCTTC. As protein: CASSPGTNYGYTF.

The chain recombines TRBV29-1 with TRBJ1-2; 11 bases agree with TRBD1. Germline assignment: CDR1 SQVTM and CDR2 ANQGSEA. Trimming cost V 4 bases and J 9 bases; bases outside gene matches: 10. The CDR3 has 14 amino acids. This CDR3 is CSVASGQGADRYTF. The CDR3, as DNA: TGCAGCGTTGCAAGTGGACAGGGGGCTGATCGCTACACCTTC.

This rearrangement joins TRBV5-1 to TRBJ2-5, with D possibly matching TRBD1 (5 bases). Germline V gene sequence: CDR1 SGHRS, CDR2 YFSETQ. The V and J ends lost 4 bases and 5 bases respectively, with 12 bases between them. The CDR3 runs 13 residues. CDR3: CASSLQGSETQYF. In DNA, the CDR3 is TGCGCCAGCAGCCTCCAGGGATCGGAGACCCAGTACTTC.

This chain links TRBV30 with TRBJ1-2, with 11 positions matching TRBD1. J lost 4 bases, V lost 4 bases, and 5 bases had no gene match. Germline loops: CDR1 GTSNPN, CDR2 SVGIG (reference sequence). The CDR3 has 14 residues. CDR3 DNA: TGTGCCTGGATGGGGGGGACAGGGGGCTATGGCTACACCTTC. Translation: CAWMGGTGGYGYTF.

Only one count was recorded for this clone. J is TRBJ1-2 and V is TRBV28, with a possible D match to TRBD1 (5 bases). The V and J ends lost 4 bases and 2 bases respectively, with 14 bases between them. The CDR3 consists of 15 residues. Germline V gene data show CDR1 as MDHEN and CDR2 as SYDVKM. This chain's CDR3 is CASSSYDSVNYGYTF. In DNA, the CDR3 is TGTGCCAGCAGTTCGTACGACAGCGTCAACTATGGCTACACCTTC.

The gene calls are TRBV5-1 and TRBJ2-5, with D possibly TRBD2 on 6 matching bases. The germline gives CDR1 SGHRS, CDR2 YFSETQ. The CDR3 length is 15 residues. Between the trimmed V and J ends, which lost 0 bases and 2 bases, there was a span of 11 bases. The CDR3 reads CASSLGRESQETQYF. CDR3 in DNA: TGCGCCAGCAGCTTGGGGAGGGAGAGTCAAGAGACCCAGTACTTC.

V and J are TRBV6-2 or TRBV6-3 and TRBJ1-6; 8 nucleotides align to TRBD1. The CDR3 loop spans 15 amino acids. Trimming took 4 bases from V and 2 from J; bases not matched to a gene: 1. The germline gives CDR1 MNHEY, CDR2 SVGEGT. The CDR3 nucleotides are TGTGCCAGCAGTTTACAGGGGGCCTATAATTCACCCCTCCACTTT. The encoded protein is CASSLQGAYNSPLHF.

Regarding this clone: The junction does not match germline at one end; this may be a read error. The chain has TRBV3-1 (or the pseudogene TRBV3-2) and TRBJ1-1; TRBD1 aligns across 8 bases. Germline CDR1 and CDR2: LGHDT and YNNKEL (reference sequence). The CDR3 covers 14 residues. The DNA of the CDR3 is TGTGCCAGCAGCCCCCTGACAGGGGCTTCGACACTGCTCTTT. Translating it yields CASSPLTGASTLLF.

This chain connects TRBV12-3 or TRBV12-4 to TRBJ2-3; D is possibly TRBD1 (5 bases). CDR3 size: 13 residues. Trimming stripped 3 bases from V and 6 bases from J, with 10 bases between. Written as DNA, the CDR3 is TGTGCCAGCAGTTTGGGGCGGTTGGATACGCAGTATTTT. Encoded protein: CASSLGRLDTQYF.

This clone occurred once. The V call is TRBV6-5, the J call TRBJ1-4, with 7 nucleotides matching TRBD1. There are 14 residues in the CDR3. The V segment lost 6 bases and the J segment 5 bases; nucleotides outside the gene matches: 6. Germline V CDR1 and CDR2: MNHEY, SVGAGI. CDR3 sequence reads: CASSPGQLNEKLFF. The CDR3, as DNA: TGTGCCAGCAGCCCGGGACAGCTAAATGAAAAACTGTTTTTT.

The chain combines TRBV4-2 with TRBJ2-2; D may be TRBD2 (6 bases). CDR3 length: 17 amino acids. V lost 3 bases, J lost 1 base, and 15 bases lay in between. Germline lookup yields CDR1 LGHNA and CDR2 YNFKEQ. DNA for the CDR3: TGTGCCAGCAGCCAGGGGGACTGGGAAAAGAACACCGGGGAGCTGTTTTTT. It yields the protein CASSQGDWEKNTGELFF.

The rearrangement links TRBV15 to TRBJ2-3; D unclear. Trimming took off 4 bases at V and 2 bases at J, with 7 bases between the two ends. Germline values: CDR1 LNHNV, CDR2 YYDKDF (reference sequence). This CDR3 comprises 13 residues. In DNA, the CDR3 is TGTGCCACCAGCAAACCACTCACAGATACGCAGTATTTT. Translated, it gives CATSKPLTDTQYF.

The chain links TRBV2 to TRBJ2-1; 10 bases fit TRBD2. The CDR3 consists of 18 residues. Per the germline V gene, CDR1 is SNHLY and CDR2 is FYNNEI. Losses at the gene ends were 3 bases for V and 5 bases for J; bases not matched to a gene: 13. CDR3 coding DNA: TGTGCCAGCAGTGAGGAGCGGTTGATAGCGGGGGGCAACAATGAGCAGTTCTTC. It encodes CASSEERLIAGGNNEQFF.

V usage is TRBV5-1 and J usage is TRBJ2-3; 7 positions match TRBD2. This CDR3 region has 16 residues. Germline V gene data show CDR1 as SGHRS and CDR2 as YFSETQ. J was trimmed by 0 bases and V by 5 bases; bases with no gene match: 9. The CDR3: CASRALGGGSTDTQYF. CDR3 bases: TGCGCCAGCAGAGCTCTGGGCGGGGGAAGCACAGATACGCAGTATTTT.

The V and J genes are TRBV6-2 or TRBV6-3 and TRBJ2-2; 10 bases agree with TRBD2. The CDR3 covers 16 residues. The germline gives CDR1 MNHEY, CDR2 SVGEGT. V dropped 2 bases and J dropped 7; count of bases not matched to a gene: 7. CDR3 region: CASSYPLAGVVGELFF. In nucleotides, the CDR3 is TGTGCCAGCAGTTACCCCCTAGCGGGAGTTGTCGGGGAGCTGTTTTTT.

V gene TRBV30 combines with J gene TRBJ2-2, with D unresolved. Deletions cut 4 bases from V and 2 bases from J, with 11 bases between. The CDR3 has 14 amino acids. Germline loops: CDR1 GTSNPN, CDR2 SVGIG (reference sequence). CDR3: CAWNQQANTGELFF. The CDR3 nucleotides read TGTGCCTGGAATCAGCAGGCTAACACCGGGGAGCTGTTTTTT.

The chain couples TRBV19 to TRBJ2-2; D possibly corresponds to TRBD2 (6 bases). Trimming left V 3 bases short and J 4 bases short, with 18 bases between. The CDR3 is 17 residues long. Germline-derived CDR1 and CDR2 are LNHDA and SQIVND (reference sequence). CDR3 loop: CASSIFAAGQFTGELFF. The DNA for the CDR3 is TGTGCCAGTAGTATTTTCGCCGCGGGGCAGTTCACCGGGGAGCTGTTTTTT. The complete variable domain, with remaining parts taken from reference TRBV19 and TRBJ2-2, reads DGGITQSPKYLFRKEGQNVTLSCEQNLNHDAMYWYRQDPGQGLRLIYYSQIVNDFQKGDIAEGYSVSREKKESFPLTVTSAQKNPTAFYLCASSIFAAGQFTGELFFGEGSRLTVL.

The rearrangement joins TRBV4-3 to TRBJ1-1; 7 bases are shared with TRBD1. This CDR3 is 15 amino acids long. V gave up 4 bases and J gave up 0 bases; unmatched junction bases: 5. Germline CDR1 and CDR2: LGHNA and YSLEER. The CDR3 protein is CASSPTGTVNTEAFF. The CDR3, as DNA: TGCGCCAGCAGCCCTACCGGGACAGTGAACACTGAAGCTTTCTTT.

This chain joins TRBV19 and TRBJ1-2; TRBD1 is a possible D gene (5 bases). V was trimmed by 4 bases and J by 8 bases, leaving 11 bases between them. CDR3 size: 12 residues. Germline V gene lookup returns CDR1 LNHDA and CDR2 SQIVND (reference sequence). CDR3: CASSTGGGGYTF. DNA for the CDR3: TGTGCCAGTAGTACCGGGGGGGGAGGCTACACCTTC.

The rearrangement joins TRBV4-2 to TRBJ2-5, with a tentative D call TRBD2 (6 bases). This CDR3 comprises 15 residues. V was pared by 1 base and J by 0 bases, with 9 bases between. Germline lookup yields CDR1 LGHNA and CDR2 YNFKEQ. CDR3 protein: CASSQGRDYQETQYF. The CDR3 DNA reads as TGTGCCAGCAGCCAAGGCCGGGACTACCAAGAGACCCAGTACTTC.

The V and J genes are TRBV11-2 and TRBJ2-1, with D possibly being TRBD2 (6 bases). Germline lookup yields CDR1 SGHAT and CDR2 FQNNGV. The V gene lost 3 bases and the J gene lost 6 bases, with 18 bases spanning the gap. The CDR3 extends over 16 amino acids. The CDR3 DNA reads as TGTGCCAGCAGCTTGGTCGTCGTGGGGGGAACCAATGAGCAGTTCTTC. Translated, it gives CASSLVVVGGTNEQFF.

There are a few counts of this clone. This rearrangement joins TRBV24-1 to TRBJ2-3; the match to TRBD2 covers 8 bases. CDR1 is KGHDR, CDR2 SFDVKD, per germline. There are 13 residues in the CDR3. Trimming at V came to 9 bases and at J to 3 bases, leaving 4 bases not matched to a gene. In DNA form, the CDR3 reads TGTGCCACCGGGGCGGGAGGAACAGATACGCAGTATTTT. This sequence encodes CATGAGGTDTQYF.